The 9 T cell receptor beta chains below come from one sample, sequenced in a study of blood T cells in healthy people across ages (dated by TCRdb to 2015 to 2017). The library was obtained by 5' RACE. TCRdb records Illumina HiSeq 2500 as the sequencer. The second PCR ran for about 6 to 12 cycles and used a J-beta primer mix along with a sample-barcoded 5' primer. Clones were called with MiXCR by TCRdb after fastp trimmed the public reads at Q25, and only in-frame beta chains were retained. Identical CDR3 proteins give one entry, which carries the most common genes and DNA. Across this sample there are more than 600,000 distinct CDR3 sequences, with about 25% seen only once. The top ten hold more than 7.5% of the sample. The same sample was also studied in work on T cells of mothers and their children.

The sequenced sample was blood. These TCRs come from a boy younger than 18 in good health.

This clonotype was observed a few times. This CDR3 reads CASSLPGGWDTQYF. The DNA of the CDR3 is TGTGCCAGCAGCCTGCCCGGAGGGTGGGATACGCAGTATTTT. The chain recombines TRBV11-3 with TRBJ2-3; the D gene is possibly TRBD2 (6 bases). The CDR3 runs to 14 residues. Germline values: CDR1 SGHNT, CDR2 YENEEA. V dropped 5 bases and J dropped 6 bases, with 15 bases sitting between them.

In this sample, this clonotype turned up a few times. This rearrangement joins TRBV7-9 to TRBJ1-1; possibly TRBD1 for D (5 bases). There are 12 residues in the CDR3. Trimming removed 5 bases from V and 8 bases from J, with 12 bases in between. Germline assignment: CDR1 SEHNR and CDR2 FQNEAQ (reference sequence). The CDR3 here is CASSRLTEEAFF. The CDR3 coding sequence is TGTGCCAGCAGCCGGCTGACAGAGGAAGCTTTCTTT.

CDR3 coding DNA: TGTGCCAGCAGCCAAGATTACGGCAGCTCCTACAATGAGCAGTTCTTC. Protein: CASSQDYGSSYNEQFF. The V call is TRBV3-1, the J call TRBJ2-1; no clear D. Germline CDR1 LGHDT, CDR2 YNNKEL (reference sequence). This CDR3 spans 16 amino acids. V lost 0 bases and J 0 bases, leaving 9 bases between the germline ends.

This clonotype was seen more than once but under ten times. The J gene is TRBJ2-5, the V gene TRBV12-3 or TRBV12-4; the D is unclear. Trimming removed 5 bases from V and 0 bases from J, with 13 bases in between. This CDR3 spans 15 amino acids. Here the CDR3 DNA reads TGTGCCAGCAGTCCGTACGTGGGGAACCAAGAGACCCAGTACTTC. Encoded protein: CASSPYVGNQETQYF.

This clonotype came up a few times. The chain uses TRBV20-1 and TRBJ2-5; the D is unclear. The CDR3 is 13 residues long. Trimming removed 3 bases from V and 2 bases from J, with 10 bases in between. Germline V gene lookup returns CDR1 DFQATT and CDR2 SNEGSKA (reference sequence). The CDR3 spells CSASRTVQETQYF. As DNA, the CDR3 is TGCAGTGCTAGTAGGACGGTTCAAGAGACCCAGTACTTC.

This clonotype was detected only a few times. The V and J genes are TRBV7-9 and TRBJ2-4; TRBD1 aligns across 9 bases. The trim removed 5 bases at V and 8 bases at J, leaving 4 bases unmatched. CDR1 and CDR2 from the germline V gene are SEHNR and FQNEAQ (reference sequence). The CDR3 is 13 residues long. The CDR3 DNA reads as TGTGCCAGCAGCGGACAGGGGTTGGACATTCAGTACTTC. It codes for CASSGQGLDIQYF.

In nucleotides, the CDR3 is TGCGCCAGCAGCCAAGAGACCGGCAATGGCTACACCTTC. This translates into CASSQETGNGYTF. The chain employs TRBV4-3 and TRBJ1-2, with unresolved D. Trimming took 0 bases from V and 6 from J, leaving 8 bases between them. Germline V CDR1 and CDR2: LGHNA, YSLEER. The length of the CDR3 is 13 residues.

The genes are TRBV7-2 and TRBJ1-2; D gene uncertain. The CDR3 has 12 residues. V was pared by 1 base and J by 6 bases, with 6 bases between. The germline V gene encodes CDR1 SGHTA and CDR2 FQGNSA. CDR3 DNA: TGTGCCAGCAGCTTAGAGACGGATGGCTACACCTTC. It yields the protein CASSLETDGYTF.

The sample holds a few counts of this clonotype. This chain links TRBV20-1 with TRBJ1-6; D is possibly TRBD1 (6 bases). Trimming took off 0 bases at V and 7 bases at J, with 16 bases between the two ends. The CDR3 runs 16 residues. Germline V gene sequence: CDR1 DFQATT, CDR2 SNEGSKA (reference sequence). Here the CDR3 reads CSARDYRDAGNSPLHF. For the CDR3, the DNA is TGCAGTGCTAGAGACTACAGGGATGCCGGGAATTCACCCCTCCACTTT.